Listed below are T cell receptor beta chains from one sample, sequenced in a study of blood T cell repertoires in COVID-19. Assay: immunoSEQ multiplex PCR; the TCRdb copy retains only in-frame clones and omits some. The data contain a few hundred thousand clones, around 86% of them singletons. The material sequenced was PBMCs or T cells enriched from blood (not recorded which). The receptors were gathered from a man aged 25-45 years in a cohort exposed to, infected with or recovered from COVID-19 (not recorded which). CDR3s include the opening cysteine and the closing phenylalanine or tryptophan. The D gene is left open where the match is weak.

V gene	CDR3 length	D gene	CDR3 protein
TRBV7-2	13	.	CASSSTGNTEAFF
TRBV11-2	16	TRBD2	CASSHASGSSYNEQFF
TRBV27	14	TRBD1	CASRRGQLNQPQHF
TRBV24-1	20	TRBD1	CATSDPSTGTGAISNQPQHF
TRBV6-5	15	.	CASSFRDKIGDTQYF
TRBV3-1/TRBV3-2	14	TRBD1	CASSRTGGGNTIYF
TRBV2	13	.	CASSAGPNSPLHF
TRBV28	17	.	CASSLHRRAGYYNEQFF
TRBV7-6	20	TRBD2	CASSLGTGRSGSGWQETQYF
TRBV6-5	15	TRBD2	CASSYSGGSAYEQYF
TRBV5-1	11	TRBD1	CASTGGGKLFF
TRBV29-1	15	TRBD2	CSVVLLAGGGNEQFF
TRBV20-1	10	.	CSAPLYEQYF
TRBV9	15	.	CASSPFQDSPYEQYF
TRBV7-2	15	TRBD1	CASRQGQGAGSPLHF
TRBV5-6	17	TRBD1	CASSDPGQGPYRGGYTF
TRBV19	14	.	CASSPGTRGYEQYF
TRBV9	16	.	CASSATGTQAWETQYF
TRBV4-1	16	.	CASSQVQGRSGNTIYF
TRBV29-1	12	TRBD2	CSVTSGQETQYF
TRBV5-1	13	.	CASSSSRNTEAFF
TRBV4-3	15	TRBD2	CASSQATGRGNEQYF
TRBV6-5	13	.	CASQPGGPGGYTF
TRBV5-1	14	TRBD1	CASSYGTGGAVYTF
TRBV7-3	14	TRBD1	CASSLAGTGQKQFF
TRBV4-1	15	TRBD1	CASSQDWTGAKPQHF
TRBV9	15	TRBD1	CASSVGQGARGIQYF
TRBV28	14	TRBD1	CASSKGTANTEAFF
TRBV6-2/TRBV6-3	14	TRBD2	CASSPLAGTDTQYF
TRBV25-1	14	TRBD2	CASATSGNYNEQFF
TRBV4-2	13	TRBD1	CASSQLRGREQYF
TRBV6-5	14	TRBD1	CASTRGTGPEGYTF
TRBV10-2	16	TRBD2	CASSDGLAGLYNEQFF
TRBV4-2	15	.	CASSQGTSGAYEQYF
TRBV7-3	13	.	CASSFSRDGELFF
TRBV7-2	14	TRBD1	CASRNGQGLTGYTF
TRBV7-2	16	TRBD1	CASSLSNRQGARGYTF
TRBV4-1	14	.	CASSQEPGGYGYTF
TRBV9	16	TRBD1	CASSVVGTVSGNTIYF
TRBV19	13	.	CASSPELNQPQHF
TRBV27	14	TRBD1	CASREPGQLYGYTF
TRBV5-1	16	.	CASSADGRTRTDTQYF
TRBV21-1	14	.	CASSRGQGSYEQYF
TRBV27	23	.	CASSSLKLKRVGGFSSYNSPLHF
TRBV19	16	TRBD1	CASSPLPGQGRSEQYF
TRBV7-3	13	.	CASSLIQRVEAFF
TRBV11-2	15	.	CASSSVPGRRGGYTF
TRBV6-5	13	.	CASTLTEQETQYF
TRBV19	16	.	CASSPLATGANTEAFF
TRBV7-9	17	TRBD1	CASSLLGPGGRSTEAFF
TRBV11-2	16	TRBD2	CASSLNSASGRDTQYF
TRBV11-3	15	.	CASSLDGSIGNEQFF
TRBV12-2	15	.	CASRLIQATNQPQHF
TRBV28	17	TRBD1	CASSPTGTGGRSQPQHF
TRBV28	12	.	CASSLGPREQYF
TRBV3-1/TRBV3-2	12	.	CASSLTGGEQYF
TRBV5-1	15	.	CASSFGQIGPEKLFF
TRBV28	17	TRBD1	CASRSLQGVDRATEAFF
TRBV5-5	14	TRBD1	CASSPLQGKDEAFF
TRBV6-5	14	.	CASSYSEGDDEQYF